These 21 T cell receptor beta chains share one sample of origin, sequenced in a study of control samples from healthy donors and cancer patients. Method: immunoSEQ multiplex PCR; TCRdb's copy keeps in-frame clones and lacks some. The table lists 130,000 or so clones, roughly nine tenths of them singletons. Sequencing used blood. The origin of the receptors is a man aged 18 to 30 in good health.

This clone is medium-sized by share. The genes are TRBV4-1 and TRBJ1-1; D is ambiguous. V was trimmed by 4 bases and J by 5 bases, leaving 20 bases between them. This CDR3 has 16 residues. CDR1 MGHRA and CDR2 YSYEKL come from the germline V gene. This chain's CDR3 is CASSLFGQRSETEAFF. CDR3 nucleotides: TGCGCCAGCAGCCTATTCGGCCAGCGAAGCGAAACTGAAGCTTTCTTT.

CDR3 DNA: TGTGCCAGCAGCCAGGGTCCCCCTAACTATGGCTACACCTTC. Its protein is CASSQGPPNYGYTF. The chain carries TRBV6-5 and TRBJ1-2; D is possibly TRBD1 (5 bases). V lost 6 bases to trimming and J lost 0 bases, with 11 bases between them. The CDR3 is 14 residues long. The V gene's germline CDR1 is MNHEY and CDR2 SVGAGI.

This clone showed up just a few times. The chain joins TRBV4-3 to TRBJ2-5; possibly TRBD1 for D (6 bases). The germline V gene has CDR1 LGHNA and CDR2 YSLEER. The CDR3 loop spans 15 amino acids. The V gene lost 1 base and the J gene lost 2 bases, with 11 bases spanning the gap. CDR3: CASSQGGTGQETQYF. In nucleotides, the CDR3 is TGCGCCAGCAGCCAAGGTGGAACAGGGCAAGAGACCCAGTACTTC.

V usage is TRBV5-1 and J usage is TRBJ2-7; D not resolved. V was shortened by 4 bases and J by 0 bases, with 14 bases between the two germline ends. Germline V gene sequence: CDR1 SGHRS, CDR2 YFSETQ. The CDR3 has 15 residues. CDR3 sequence: CASSPLGADSYEQYF. As DNA, the CDR3 is TGCGCCAGCAGCCCCCTAGGTGCGGACTCCTACGAGCAGTACTTC.

The chain uses TRBV30 and TRBJ1-2, with D maybe TRBD1 (5 bases). This CDR3 has 13 amino acids. The germline gives CDR1 GTSNPN, CDR2 SVGIG (reference sequence). Trimming left V 3 bases short and J 2 bases short, with 10 bases between. CDR3 sequence reads: CAWRDITNYGYTF. CDR3 sequence (DNA): TGTGCCTGGAGGGACATTACCAACTATGGCTACACCTTC.

CDR3 bases: TGTGCCAGCAGCCAGGGAGGGGGCTCCTACAATGAGCAGTTCTTC. The encoded protein is CASSQGGGSYNEQFF. The V and J genes are TRBV4-2 and TRBJ2-1, with a tentative D call TRBD2 (7 bases). Germline V gives CDR1 LGHNA, CDR2 YNFKEQ. This CDR3 has 15 residues. V shed 3 bases and J shed 0 bases, with 9 bases lying between them.

This clone has only a few counts. The chain recombines TRBV5-1 with TRBJ2-3; 8 bases are a match to TRBD1. Germline lookup yields CDR1 SGHRS and CDR2 YFSETQ. Trimming took 0 bases from V and 4 from J; bases not matched to a gene: 4. CDR3 size: 15 residues. CDR3 nucleotides: TGCGCCAGCAGCTTGGGGGGACAGGTTTCAGATACGCAGTATTTT. Amino acids: CASSLGGQVSDTQYF.

The genes are TRBV27 and TRBJ2-6, with TRBD1 matching 8 bases. The V gene's germline CDR1 is MNHEY and CDR2 SMNVEV (reference sequence). After removal of 5 bases from V and 1 base from J, the junction contained 16 bases not matched to a gene. This CDR3 is 20 amino acids long. The CDR3: CASSDRGRSLGLSGANVLTF. For the CDR3, the DNA is TGTGCCAGCAGTGACAGGGGTAGAAGTCTGGGTCTATCTGGGGCCAACGTCCTGACTTTC.

Concerning this clone: Other nucleotide sequences from this sample produce the same CDR3. The chain joins TRBV7-9 to TRBJ2-7, with D perhaps matching TRBD2 (6 bases). V was trimmed by 3 bases and J by 3 bases, leaving 9 bases between them. Germline V gives CDR1 SEHNR, CDR2 FQNEAQ (reference sequence). The CDR3 has 13 amino acids. The CDR3, as DNA: TGTGCCAGCAGCTTTGGAGGGAACTACGAGCAGTACTTC. This translates into CASSFGGNYEQYF.

The chain is built from TRBV15 and TRBJ1-2; tentatively, D is TRBD1 (5 bases). Germline loops: CDR1 LNHNV, CDR2 YYDKDF (reference sequence). Trimming removed 3 bases at V and 6 bases at J, with 14 bases between. The CDR3 has 14 residues. CDR3 nucleotide sequence: TGTGCCACCAGCAGGGACATTGTGGACCATGGCTACACCTTC. Its translation: CATSRDIVDHGYTF.

The V call is TRBV6-5, the J call TRBJ1-2; D ambiguous. Trimming cost V 11 bases and J 6 bases, with 16 bases left between them. There are 12 residues in the CDR3. Per germline, CDR1 MNHEY and CDR2 SVGAGI. The DNA of the CDR3 is TGTGCCTCACGACCCCCCACCAATGGCTACACCTTC. Its protein is CASRPPTNGYTF.

This chain connects TRBV6-1 to TRBJ1-2; 8 nucleotides agree with TRBD1. This CDR3 spans 16 amino acids. V was pared by 3 bases and J by 7 bases, with 13 bases of the junction left unmatched. Germline V gives CDR1 MNHNS, CDR2 SASEGT. The CDR3 DNA follows: TGTGCCAGCAGTGACGCGGACAGGGAGGGATTGAGTGGCTACACCTTC. It specifies CASSDADREGLSGYTF.

This chain joins TRBV13 and TRBJ2-7, with unresolved D. This CDR3 has 11 residues. Germline V lookup: CDR1 PRHDT, CDR2 FYEKMQ (reference sequence). Trimming removed 5 bases at V and 5 bases at J, with 7 bases between. Written as DNA, the CDR3 is TGTGCCAGCAGCGCGGTCCACGAGCAGTACTTC. Its translation is CASSAVHEQYF. The whole variable domain, remainder taken from reference TRBV13 and TRBJ2-7, is AAGVIQSPRHLIKEKRETATLKCYPIPRHDTVYWYQQGPGQDPQFLISFYEKMQSDKGSIPDRFSAQQFSDYHSELNMSSLELGDSALYFCASSAVHEQYFGPGTRLTVT.

J is TRBJ1-2 and V is TRBV5-4, with no clear D. The length of the CDR3 is 13 residues. Germline assignment: CDR1 SGHNT and CDR2 YYREEE (reference sequence). The V end lost 4 bases, the J end lost 3 bases, and 10 bases lay between the germline ends. CDR3 region: CASSEDVYYGYTF. The CDR3 DNA reads as TGTGCCAGCAGCGAGGACGTTTACTATGGCTACACCTTC.

The chain employs TRBV27 and TRBJ2-7; D is undetermined. This CDR3 region has 15 residues. Germline CDR1 and CDR2: MNHEY and SMNVEV (reference sequence). The V end lost 0 bases, the J end lost 2 bases, and 11 bases lay between the germline ends. CDR3 sequence: CASSLSPVSPYEQYF. CDR3 nucleotides: TGTGCCAGCAGTTTATCACCAGTTAGTCCCTACGAGCAGTACTTC.

The chain links TRBV27 to TRBJ1-2; D is possibly TRBD1 (5 bases). Trimming removed 4 bases at V and 0 bases at J, with 18 bases between. The V gene's germline CDR1 is MNHEY and CDR2 SMNVEV (reference sequence). The length of the CDR3 is 17 residues. CDR3 coding DNA: TGTGCCAGCAGTTCCTCGACGGAGTGGGGCGCTAACTATGGCTACACCTTC. This encodes CASSSSTEWGANYGYTF.

The chain couples TRBV5-1 to TRBJ1-1; no firm D call. The V gene lost 1 base and the J gene lost 0 bases, with 10 bases spanning the gap. The CDR3 extends over 15 amino acids. From germline, CDR1 is SGHRS and CDR2 YFSETQ. The CDR3 here is CASSLPSRMNTEAFF. In DNA form, the CDR3 reads TGCGCCAGCAGCTTGCCTAGTAGAATGAACACTGAAGCTTTCTTT. Looking up the rest from reference TRBV5-1 and TRBJ1-1 gives the full variable domain: KAGVTQTPRYLIKTRGQQVTLSCSPISGHRSVSWYQQTPGQGLQFLFEYFSETQRNKGNFPGRFSGRQFSNSRSEMNVSTLELGDSALYLCASSLPSRMNTEAFFGQGTRLTVV.

The CDR3 nucleotides are TGTGCCAGCAGCATCCCGCCTGCAGCCTACGAGCAGTACTTC. It encodes CASSIPPAAYEQYF. V is TRBV21-1 and J is TRBJ2-7; the table's D call, TRBD1, has no DNA check behind it. TRBV21-1 represents a pseudogene. The length of the CDR3 is 14 residues.

This chain connects TRBV6-2 or TRBV6-3 to TRBJ1-5; D gene ambiguous. Trimming left V 2 bases short and J 8 bases short, with 7 bases between. The germline V gene encodes CDR1 MNHEY and CDR2 SVGEGT. The CDR3 covers 12 residues. The CDR3 protein is CASSYGREPQHF. In nucleotides, the CDR3 is TGTGCCAGCAGTTACGGTAGGGAGCCCCAGCATTTT.

The J gene is TRBJ2-6, the V gene TRBV9; tentative D call: TRBD2 (6 bases). Germline V gives CDR1 SGDLS, CDR2 YYNGEE. The CDR3 has 16 residues. V shed 0 bases and J shed 0 bases, with 7 bases lying between them. CDR3 bases: TGTGCCAGCAGCGTAGACGGGGGCTCTGGGGCCAACGTCCTGACTTTC. Amino acid sequence: CASSVDGGSGANVLTF. The whole variable domain, filled in from reference TRBV9 and TRBJ2-6, reads DSGVTQTPKHLITATGQRVTLRCSPRSGDLSVYWYQQSLDQGLQFLIQYYNGEERAKGNILERFSAQQFPDLHSELNLSSLELGDSALYFCASSVDGGSGANVLTFGAGSRLTVL.

The CDR3 nucleotides are TGTGCCAGCAGCCAAGATGTTTCTAGCGGGGGTAGTACGCAGTATTTT. Protein sequence: CASSQDVSSGGSTQYF. The chain uses TRBV3-1 (or the pseudogene TRBV3-2) and TRBJ2-3; TRBD2 agrees at 10 bases. CDR1 and CDR2 from the germline V gene are LGHDT and YNNKEL (reference sequence). The length of the CDR3 is 16 residues. J lost 8 bases, V lost 0 bases, and 8 bases had no gene match.